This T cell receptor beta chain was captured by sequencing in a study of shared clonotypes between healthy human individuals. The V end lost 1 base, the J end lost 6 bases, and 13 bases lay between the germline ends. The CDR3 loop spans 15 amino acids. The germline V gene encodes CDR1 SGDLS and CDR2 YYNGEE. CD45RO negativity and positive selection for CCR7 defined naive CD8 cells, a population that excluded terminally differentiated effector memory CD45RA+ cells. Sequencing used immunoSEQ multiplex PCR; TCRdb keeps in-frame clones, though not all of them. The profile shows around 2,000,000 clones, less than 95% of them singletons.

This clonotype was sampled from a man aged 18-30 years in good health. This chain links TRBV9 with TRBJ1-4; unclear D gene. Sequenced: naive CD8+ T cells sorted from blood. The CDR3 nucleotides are TGTGCCAGCAGCGTATATCCGGGGAGCGATGAAAAACTGTTTTTT. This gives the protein CASSVYPGSDEKLFF. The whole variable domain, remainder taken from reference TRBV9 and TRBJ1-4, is DSGVTQTPKHLITATGQRVTLRCSPRSGDLSVYWYQQSLDQGLQFLIQYYNGEERAKGNILERFSAQQFPDLHSELNLSSLELGDSALYFCASSVYPGSDEKLFFGSGTQLSVL.